The 31 T cell receptor beta chains presented below share a single source sample, sequenced in a study of shared clonotypes between healthy human individuals. Terminally differentiated effector memory CD45RA+ cells were excluded from the naive CD8 cells, which were CD45RO-negative and positively selected for CCR7. Data came from immunoSEQ multiplex PCR; TCRdb stores just in-frame clones and leaves some out. In the table there are fewer than 850,000 clones, approximately 96% of which are singletons. Sequenced input: naive CD8+ T cells sorted from blood. Every receptor here comes from a man aged 25 to 45 in good health.

The chain recombines TRBV11-2 with TRBJ2-7; 10 positions match TRBD1. CDR3 size: 14 residues. Unmatched junction bases numbered 3, after V lost 4 bases and J lost 3 bases. Looked up from germline, CDR1 is SGHAT and CDR2 is FQNNGV. CDR3 loop: CASSSRTGGYEQYF. The CDR3 region has the DNA TGTGCCAGCAGCTCGAGGACAGGGGGCTACGAGCAGTACTTC.

This chain links TRBV6-1 with TRBJ2-7, with D perhaps TRBD1 (6 bases). The V gene's germline CDR1 is MNHNS and CDR2 SASEGT. The CDR3 contains 15 residues. Trimming removed 2 bases at V and 2 bases at J, with 13 bases between. CDR3 bases: TGTGCCAGCAGTGAACTAAGGGGGATAGCCTACGAGCAGTACTTC. Translated, it gives CASSELRGIAYEQYF.

As for this clone: One junction end does not reproduce the germline sequence, and a read error may be involved. The chain has TRBV6-6 and TRBJ2-1; D not resolved. Germline V gene data show CDR1 as MNHNY and CDR2 as SVGAGI (reference sequence). This CDR3 comprises 16 residues. The CDR3 DNA reads TGTGCCAGCAGCTACTTAAGATCGAGCTCCTACAATGAGCAGTTCTTC. It encodes CASSYLRSSSYNEQFF.

V usage is TRBV6-1 and J usage is TRBJ2-5; TRBD1 matches at 7 bases. CDR1 is MNHNS, CDR2 SASEGT, per germline. This CDR3 comprises 14 residues. V lost 7 bases to trimming and J lost 2 bases; unmatched junction nucleotides: 7. As DNA, the CDR3 is TGTGCCAGCACACCGGGACAGCCACAAGAGACCCAGTACTTC. This codes for CASTPGQPQETQYF.

The chain uses TRBV29-1 and TRBJ1-1; TRBD1 aligns across 9 bases. The CDR3 consists of 15 residues. Trimming at V came to 3 bases and at J to 4 bases, leaving 9 bases not matched to a gene. Germline CDR1 SQVTM, CDR2 ANQGSEA. The CDR3 sequence: CSVETTGGFVTEAFF. CDR3 DNA: TGCAGCGTTGAGACGACAGGGGGGTTTGTCACTGAAGCTTTCTTT.

The V gene is TRBV29-1, the J gene TRBJ2-3; D gene unclear. V lost 7 bases and J 2 bases, leaving 16 bases between the germline ends. The CDR3 covers 14 residues. Germline lookup yields CDR1 SQVTM and CDR2 ANQGSEA. The CDR3 bases are TGCAGCGCTGACGGCGCGAAGAACACAGATACGCAGTATTTT. This encodes CSADGAKNTDTQYF.

This clone was found once. The chain joins TRBV5-6 to TRBJ2-3; no firm D call. The V and J ends lost 0 bases and 6 bases respectively, with 11 bases between them. CDR1 SGHDT and CDR2 YYEEEE come from the germline V gene. The CDR3 is 14 amino acids. This CDR3 is CASSLGQPRDTQYF. The CDR3 DNA reads as TGTGCCAGCAGCTTGGGGCAGCCTAGGGATACGCAGTATTTT.

V usage is TRBV5-6 and J usage is TRBJ2-5; D gene uncertain. Trimming removed 4 bases at V and 4 bases at J, with 20 bases between. This CDR3 spans 16 amino acids. Germline assignment: CDR1 SGHDT and CDR2 YYEEEE. The CDR3 nucleotides read TGTGCCAGCAGCGAGGCGGTGTACGGAGTGGTAGAGACCCAGTACTTC. Translation: CASSEAVYGVVETQYF.

This chain uses TRBV7-8 with TRBJ2-7; 9 bases map to TRBD1. Looked up from germline, CDR1 is SGHVS and CDR2 is FQNEAQ. There are 14 residues in the CDR3. J was trimmed by 6 bases and V by 5 bases; bases with no gene match: 8. The CDR3 is CASSPRQGVAEQYF. The CDR3 nucleotides read TGTGCCAGCAGCCCCAGACAGGGGGTCGCCGAGCAGTACTTC. The complete variable domain, with remaining parts taken from reference TRBV7-8 and TRBJ2-7, reads GAGVSQSPRYKVAKRGQDVALRCDPISGHVSLFWYQQALGQGPEFLTYFQNEAQLDKSGLPSDRFFAERPEGSVSTLKIQRTQQEDSAVYLCASSPRQGVAEQYFGPGTRLTVT.

Comments on this clone: This sample also contains other DNA sequences that code for the same CDR3. The chain couples TRBV29-1 to TRBJ2-7, with a tentative D call TRBD1 (6 bases). CDR3 length: 13 amino acids. V lost 5 bases, J lost 0 bases, and 11 bases lay in between. Germline V lookup: CDR1 SQVTM, CDR2 ANQGSEA. The CDR3 nucleotides are TGCAGCGTTTTGACAGGTAGCTCCTACGAGCAGTACTTC. This translates into CSVLTGSSYEQYF.

This rearrangement joins TRBV9 to TRBJ2-5; TRBD2 aligns across 13 bases. The CDR3 consists of 18 residues. Trimming at V came to 4 bases and at J to 1 base, leaving 10 bases not matched to a gene. Germline V CDR1 and CDR2: SGDLS, YYNGEE. CDR3 nucleotide sequence: TGTGCCAGCAGCTTGGGACTAGCGGGAACTTCGGGCCAAGAGACCCAGTACTTC. It specifies CASSLGLAGTSGQETQYF.

This clone appeared a single time. This sequence joins TRBV7-2 and TRBJ2-1; D not resolved. Germline values: CDR1 SGHTA, CDR2 FQGNSA. The CDR3 has 12 residues. With 3 bases removed from V and 10 bases from J, the gap between germline ends came to 10 bases. This CDR3 reads CASSLRPREQFF. The CDR3 DNA follows: TGTGCCAGCAGCTTGCGGCCCCGGGAGCAGTTCTTC. The entire variable domain, with the rest obtained from reference TRBV7-2 and TRBJ2-1, is as follows: GAGVSQSPSNKVTEKGKDVELRCDPISGHTALYWYRQSLGQGLEFLIYFQGNSAPDKSGLPSDRFSAERTGGSVSTLTIQRTQQEDSAVYLCASSLRPREQFFGPGTRLTVL.

The V gene is TRBV19, the J gene TRBJ2-7; D might be TRBD1 or TRBD2, each matching 5 bases. V lost 6 bases to trimming and J lost 2 bases, with 14 bases between them. Germline V gives CDR1 LNHDA, CDR2 SQIVND (reference sequence). The CDR3 spans 14 residues. As DNA, the CDR3 is TGTGCCAGTAGCATCCGGGACGGAACCTACGAGCAGTACTTC. It specifies CASSIRDGTYEQYF.

This clone was counted a single time. This chain links TRBV7-6 with TRBJ2-6; 8 bases line up with TRBD1. V lost 5 bases and J lost 2; bases outside the gene matches: 2. The CDR3 loop spans 15 amino acids. Germline CDR1 SGHVS, CDR2 FNYEAQ. The CDR3 DNA reads TGTGCCAGCAGCACGACAGGGGCTGGGGCCAACGTCCTGACTTTC. Translated: CASSTTGAGANVLTF. Full variable domain (outside the CDR3, taken from reference TRBV7-6 and TRBJ2-6): GAGVSQSPRYKVTKRGQDVALRCDPISGHVSLYWYRQALGQGPEFLTYFNYEAQQDKSGLPNDRFSAERPEGSISTLTIQRTEQRDSAMYRCASSTTGAGANVLTFGAGSRLTVL.

The chain uses TRBV13 and TRBJ2-2; weak D call: TRBD2 (5 bases). In germline, CDR1 is PRHDT, CDR2 FYEKMQ (reference sequence). Trimming stripped 0 bases from V and 4 bases from J, with 15 bases between. This CDR3 contains 17 residues. CDR3 nucleotides: TGTGCCAGCAGCTTAGGCCCCAGCGGACCAGCCACCGGGGAGCTGTTTTTT. Its protein is CASSLGPSGPATGELFF.

The count of this clone is one. The chain is built from TRBV5-3 and TRBJ1-4; D perhaps matches TRBD1 (5 bases). TRBV5-3 is identified as an open reading frame with a role that is uncertain. The CDR3 has 16 amino acids. V was clipped by 1 base and J by 0 bases, with 10 bases between them. Here the CDR3 DNA reads TGTGCCAGAAGCTTGACCGGGGGTTCAACTAATGAAAAACTGTTTTTT. As protein: CARSLTGGSTNEKLFF.

V and J are TRBV19 and TRBJ2-2; tentative D call: TRBD1 (6 bases). Trimming took 5 bases from V and 5 from J, leaving 9 bases between them. CDR1 and CDR2 (germline): LNHDA, SQIVND (reference sequence). The CDR3 consists of 13 residues. The CDR3 coding sequence is TGTGCCAGTAGTTCTACAGGGACCGGGGAGCTGTTTTTT. The encoded protein is CASSSTGTGELFF.

This clone was observed a handful of times. Other nucleotide sequences in the sample specify the same CDR3. V and J are TRBV28 and TRBJ2-1; a possible D gene is TRBD2 (5 bases). The CDR3 sequence is 11 residues long. V lost 3 bases and J lost 8, with 5 bases in between. CDR1 is MDHEN and CDR2 is SYDVKM in the germline V gene. CDR3 sequence (DNA): TGTGCCAGCAGTTTTAGCGATGAGCAGTTCTTC. Translated, it gives CASSFSDEQFF.

The CDR3 protein is CASKKGTSVENNEQFF. DNA of the CDR3: TGTGCCAGTAAGAAGGGAACTAGCGTGGAGAACAATGAGCAGTTCTTC. V is TRBV19 and J is TRBJ2-1, with TRBD2 identical over 7 bases. J was trimmed by 5 bases and V by 7 bases; bases with no gene match: 14. Per germline, CDR1 LNHDA and CDR2 SQIVND (reference sequence). The CDR3 contains 16 residues. Drawing the rest from reference TRBV19 and TRBJ2-1, the complete variable domain is DGGITQSPKYLFRKEGQNVTLSCEQNLNHDAMYWYRQDPGQGLRLIYYSQIVNDFQKGDIAEGYSVSREKKESFPLTVTSAQKNPTAFYLCASKKGTSVENNEQFFGPGTRLTVL.

This sequence joins TRBV6-6 and TRBJ2-1; D may match TRBD1 or TRBD2 (5 bases each). The CDR3 is 16 amino acids. Germline loops: CDR1 MNHNY, CDR2 SVGAGI (reference sequence). V lost 4 bases, J lost 0 bases, and 13 bases lay in between. CDR3 sequence: CASSWGTLGSYNEQFF. Here the CDR3 DNA reads TGTGCCAGCAGTTGGGGGACGCTAGGCTCCTACAATGAGCAGTTCTTC.

The rearrangement joins TRBV30 to TRBJ2-7, with 8 bases matching TRBD2. V shed 1 base, J shed 3 bases, and the junction held 8 bases outside the gene matches. The germline V gene has CDR1 GTSNPN and CDR2 SVGIG (reference sequence). The CDR3 is made up of 15 amino acids. The CDR3 DNA sequence: TGTGCCTGGAGTGCCCGGGGGGGTTATGGCTACGAGCAGTACTTC. Amino acid sequence: CAWSARGGYGYEQYF. Combining the CDR3 with reference TRBV30 and TRBJ2-7 gives the whole variable domain SQTIHQWPATLVQPVGSPLSLECTVEGTSNPNLYWYRQAAGRGLQLLFYSVGIGQISSEVPQNLSASRPQDRQFILSSKKLLLSDSGFYLCAWSARGGYGYEQYFGPGTRLTVT.

Only one count was recorded for this clone. The rearrangement joins TRBV11-2 to TRBJ2-7; D not certain. In germline, CDR1 is SGHAT, CDR2 FQNNGV. Trimming pared 0 bases from V and 3 bases from J, leaving 12 bases between. This CDR3 comprises 15 residues. The CDR3 region is CASSLDPAAGYEQYF. DNA for the CDR3: TGTGCCAGCAGCTTAGATCCAGCTGCTGGCTACGAGCAGTACTTC.

The V call is TRBV12-5, the J call TRBJ2-1; no definite D call. V lost 5 bases and J 7 bases, leaving 9 bases between the germline ends. CDR3 length equals 12 residues. Germline V gene lookup returns CDR1 LGHNT and CDR2 FRNRAP. The CDR3 region has the DNA TGTGCTAGTGGTCACGGGTGGAATGAGCAGTTCTTC. Translating it yields CASGHGWNEQFF.

This clone was found once. V gene TRBV27 combines with J gene TRBJ2-7; no clear D gene. From germline, CDR1 is MNHEY and CDR2 SMNVEV (reference sequence). This CDR3 contains 13 residues. V was shortened by 8 bases and J by 1 base, with 12 bases between the two germline ends. CDR3 region: CASSLMGSYEQYF. CDR3 bases: TGTGCCAGCTCCTTAATGGGGTCCTACGAGCAGTACTTC.

The rearrangement links TRBV5-5 to TRBJ2-3, with 9 bases fitting TRBD2. The CDR3 has 15 residues. Trimming removed 5 bases from V and 4 bases from J; junction bases left unmatched: 8. Germline V gene data show CDR1 as SGHKS and CDR2 as YYEKEE (reference sequence). Written as DNA, the CDR3 is TGTGCCAGCAGTTCGGGGACTAGCTATCCAGATACGCAGTATTTT. It codes for CASSSGTSYPDTQYF.

V usage is TRBV27 and J usage is TRBJ2-5; a weak D match, TRBD2 (6 bases). Germline loops: CDR1 MNHEY, CDR2 SMNVEV (reference sequence). V shed 3 bases and J shed 4 bases, with 9 bases lying between them. This CDR3 is built from 13 residues. DNA for the CDR3: TGTGCCAGCAGTTTGGGGGGTCCAGAGACCCAGTACTTC. This codes for CASSLGGPETQYF.

The chain carries TRBV7-9 and TRBJ2-1, with 11 bases identical to TRBD2. The CDR3 consists of 16 residues. V gave up 3 bases and J gave up 7 bases; unmatched junction bases: 8. Per germline, CDR1 SEHNR and CDR2 FQNEAQ (reference sequence). The CDR3 loop reads CASSFILAGVGNEQFF. Here the CDR3 DNA reads TGTGCCAGCAGCTTCATACTAGCGGGAGTAGGGAATGAGCAGTTCTTC.

The CDR3 spells CAAGLGGPYEQYF. DNA of the CDR3: TGTGCCGCAGGGCTTGGGGGTCCCTACGAGCAGTACTTC. The chain combines TRBV25-1 with TRBJ2-7; D may match TRBD1 or TRBD2 (5 bases each). The CDR3 has 13 residues. Trimming pared 11 bases from V and 2 bases from J, leaving 16 bases between. Germline CDR1 MGHDK, CDR2 SYGVNS.

This clone came up a few times. V usage is TRBV9 and J usage is TRBJ2-1; D possibly corresponds to TRBD2 (6 bases). V lost 3 bases and J 9 bases, leaving 13 bases between the germline ends. This CDR3 is 13 amino acids long. Looked up from germline, CDR1 is SGDLS and CDR2 is YYNGEE. For the CDR3, the DNA is TGTGCCAGCAGCGCCCTCACTAGCAGTGAGCAGTTCTTC. Its protein is CASSALTSSEQFF.

About this clone: Other DNA variants within this sample encode the same CDR3. The genes are TRBV19 and TRBJ2-1; maybe TRBD2 (6 bases). Germline CDR1 reads LNHDA; CDR2 reads SQIVND (reference sequence). The CDR3 length is 15 residues. Trimming shortened V by 5 bases and J by 0 bases, and 11 bases separated the two germline ends. CDR3 amino acids: CASSFSGSSYNEQFF. DNA of the CDR3: TGTGCCAGTAGTTTTAGCGGATCCTCCTACAATGAGCAGTTCTTC.

The chain employs TRBV6-5 and TRBJ2-1; TRBD2 aligns across 8 bases. Germline CDR1 MNHEY, CDR2 SVGAGI. The CDR3 length is 15 residues. Trimming at V came to 6 bases and at J to 5 bases, leaving 9 bases not matched to a gene. The DNA of the CDR3 is TGTGCCAGCAGCCATAGCAGCGGGAGTAACAATGAGCAGTTCTTC. Protein: CASSHSSGSNNEQFF.